This entry lists 18 T cell receptor beta chains sequenced from one sample in a study of T cell clonotyping in hematopoietic cell transplantation. Profiling relied on immunoSEQ multiplex PCR, and the TCRdb table lists in-frame clones only, not all of them. The sample shows over 8,000 clones, over 75% of them seen only once. Source: peripheral blood mononuclear cells, taken 180 days after allogeneic stem cell transplant. These receptors were taken from a female patient in her fifties or sixties who had an allogeneic stem cell transplant from a related donor, so the T cells may come from the graft donor. Some clones in this sample may be carry-over from other donors' samples.

The chain carries TRBV7-8 and TRBJ1-1, with no clear D. The CDR3 runs 16 residues. The V gene's germline CDR1 is SGHVS and CDR2 FQNEAQ. The V end was cut by 5 bases, the J end by 0 bases, with 16 bases between. The CDR3 loop reads CASSTHSGNMNTEAFF. DNA of the CDR3: TGTGCCAGCAGCACCCACTCCGGGAACATGAACACTGAAGCTTTCTTT. Combining the CDR3 with reference TRBV7-8 and TRBJ1-1 gives the whole variable domain GAGVSQSPRYKVAKRGQDVALRCDPISGHVSLFWYQQALGQGPEFLTYFQNEAQLDKSGLPSDRFFAERPEGSVSTLKIQRTQQEDSAVYLCASSTHSGNMNTEAFFGQGTRLTVV.

This clone turned up a few times. This sequence joins TRBV27 and TRBJ1-5, with D possibly being TRBD1 (5 bases). CDR3 length equals 17 residues. Trimming cost V 5 bases and J 2 bases, with 19 bases left between them. CDR1 and CDR2 (germline): MNHEY, SMNVEV (reference sequence). In DNA, the CDR3 is TGTGCCAGCAGTCACCGACAGATTCATAGGGGCAATCAGCCCCAGCATTTT. It is translated as CASSHRQIHRGNQPQHF.

The chain uses TRBV19 and TRBJ1-5; D unresolved. The CDR3 is 15 residues long. With 3 bases removed from V and 0 bases from J, the gap between germline ends came to 9 bases. The germline V gene encodes CDR1 LNHDA and CDR2 SQIVND (reference sequence). CDR3 coding DNA: TGTGCCAGTAGTATTTCCAGAAATAGCAATCAGCCCCAGCATTTT. Translated, it gives CASSISRNSNQPQHF.

J is TRBJ1-3 and V is TRBV5-4; the D is unclear. Trimming shortened V by 3 bases and J by 0 bases, and 7 bases separated the two germline ends. CDR3 size: 14 residues. CDR1 SGHNT and CDR2 YYREEE come from the germline V gene (reference sequence). The CDR3 sequence is CASSSHLSGNTIYF. CDR3 coding DNA: TGTGCCAGCAGCTCCCATCTCTCTGGAAACACCATATATTTT. Together with reference TRBV5-4 and TRBJ1-3, the CDR3 gives the full variable domain: ETGVTQSPTHLIKTRGQQVTLRCSSQSGHNTVSWYQQALGQGPQFIFQYYREEENGRGNFPPRFSGLQFPNYSSELNVNALELDDSALYLCASSSHLSGNTIYFGEGSWLTVV.

The chain links TRBV6-5 to TRBJ2-7; the D call may be TRBD1 or TRBD2 (5 bases each). The CDR3 totals 15 residues. V was trimmed by 7 bases and J by 5 bases, leaving 21 bases between them. Germline CDR1 reads MNHEY; CDR2 reads SVGAGI. This CDR3 reads CASNRLEGPRDEQYF. CDR3 in DNA: TGTGCCAGCAACCGACTCGAGGGGCCCCGGGACGAGCAGTACTTC.

J is TRBJ2-4 and V is TRBV6-1, with unresolved D. The CDR3 length is 16 residues. V was clipped by 1 base and J by 0 bases, with 10 bases between them. Germline CDR1 reads MNHNS; CDR2 reads SASEGT. Here the CDR3 reads CASSEGSQRAKNIQYF. Here the CDR3 DNA reads TGTGCCAGCAGTGAAGGCAGTCAACGAGCCAAAAACATTCAGTACTTC.

V usage is TRBV10-3 and J usage is TRBJ2-1, with 15 bases that match TRBD2. Germline-derived CDR1 and CDR2 are ENHRY and SYGVKD. The CDR3 totals 15 residues. V shed 8 bases and J 12 bases; nucleotides not matched to a gene: 11. CDR3: CAIGTSGGQEGRQFF. DNA of the CDR3: TGTGCCATCGGGACTAGCGGGGGGCAGGAAGGGCGGCAGTTCTTC.

This clone was recorded only once. The V and J genes are TRBV27 and TRBJ2-7; no clear D. Germline V lookup: CDR1 MNHEY, CDR2 SMNVEV (reference sequence). Trimming shortened V by 5 bases and J by 2 bases, and 13 bases separated the two germline ends. The CDR3 loop spans 14 amino acids. This CDR3 is CASSGNSRTYEQYF. DNA for the CDR3: TGTGCCAGCAGTGGGAATAGTCGTACCTACGAGCAGTACTTC.

The gene calls are TRBV6-1 and TRBJ2-3, with D uncertain. The germline V gene encodes CDR1 MNHNS and CDR2 SASEGT. V was pared by 6 bases and J by 4 bases, with 5 bases between. The CDR3 runs 11 residues. CDR3 amino acids: CASSKSDTQYF. In nucleotides, the CDR3 is TGTGCCAGCAGCAAGTCAGATACGCAGTATTTT.

The genes are TRBV5-1 and TRBJ1-3; 7 bases are shared with TRBD1. With V trimmed by 4 bases and J by 2 bases, 3 bases remained unmatched. The CDR3 is made up of 14 amino acids. Germline assignment: CDR1 SGHRS and CDR2 YFSETQ. The CDR3 DNA reads as TGCGCCAGCAGCCTGGACAGGACTGGAAACACCATATATTTT. Protein product: CASSLDRTGNTIYF.

The chain carries TRBV19 and TRBJ1-2; D possibly corresponds to TRBD1 (6 bases). V lost 5 bases, J lost 4 bases, and 14 bases lay in between. CDR3 length equals 14 residues. Germline CDR1 LNHDA, CDR2 SQIVND (reference sequence). This CDR3 reads CASSGDRLGYGYTF. The CDR3, as DNA: TGTGCCAGTAGTGGAGACAGGTTGGGCTATGGCTACACCTTC.

V usage is TRBV5-1 and J usage is TRBJ2-2; 7 positions agree with TRBD1. This CDR3 has 15 amino acids. The ends lost 4 bases at V and 1 base at J; junction bases unmatched: 4. Looked up from germline, CDR1 is SGHRS and CDR2 is YFSETQ. The CDR3 DNA is TGCGCCAGCAGCACCGGGACAGTGAACACCGGGGAGCTGTTTTTT. It yields the protein CASSTGTVNTGELFF.

The J gene is TRBJ2-3, the V gene TRBV19; tentative D call: TRBD2 (5 bases). V was shortened by 6 bases and J by 6 bases, with 13 bases between the two germline ends. The CDR3 has 13 amino acids. Germline CDR1 LNHDA, CDR2 SQIVND (reference sequence). The CDR3 is CASSIRRGDTQYF. CDR3 in DNA: TGTGCCAGTAGCATCAGACGAGGGGATACGCAGTATTTT.

By share, this clone counts as medium-sized. This chain connects TRBV13 to TRBJ1-1; no clear D gene. The V end was cut by 0 bases, the J end by 0 bases, with 8 bases between. Looked up from germline, CDR1 is PRHDT and CDR2 is FYEKMQ (reference sequence). CDR3 size: 15 residues. The CDR3 protein is CASSLGSLMNTEAFF. Here the CDR3 DNA reads TGTGCCAGCAGCTTAGGGAGTCTTATGAACACTGAAGCTTTCTTT.

The chain recombines TRBV28 with TRBJ1-4; D unresolved. The CDR3 loop spans 15 amino acids. Germline V gene sequence: CDR1 MDHEN, CDR2 SYDVKM. Trimming left V 5 bases short and J 0 bases short, with 10 bases between. The CDR3 protein is CASSKDWATNEKLFF. The CDR3 coding sequence is TGTGCCAGCAGTAAAGACTGGGCAACTAATGAAAAACTGTTTTTT.

This clone was seen only once. The chain is built from TRBV27 and TRBJ1-2; 8 bases map to TRBD1. The CDR3 runs 14 residues. V dropped 5 bases and J dropped 5; count of bases not matched to a gene: 7. Germline CDR1 and CDR2: MNHEY and SMNVEV (reference sequence). CDR3 in DNA: TGTGCCAGCAGTCGACAGGGGTTCGAGTATGGCTACACCTTC. Amino acids: CASSRQGFEYGYTF.

The V and J genes are TRBV7-2 and TRBJ2-5; D is possibly TRBD1 (6 bases). V was cut by 5 bases and J by 1 base, with 11 bases left in between. Germline V lookup: CDR1 SGHTA, CDR2 FQGNSA. The CDR3 sequence is 14 residues long. This CDR3 is CASSPTGSQETQYF. The CDR3, as DNA: TGTGCCAGCAGCCCGACAGGTAGCCAAGAGACCCAGTACTTC.

The chain links TRBV7-2 to TRBJ1-5; D gene ambiguous. The CDR3 loop spans 15 amino acids. Trimming removed 2 bases from V and 2 bases from J, with 10 bases in between. CDR1 and CDR2 from the germline V gene are SGHTA and FQGNSA. The CDR3 here is CASSLWGPGNQPQHF. The CDR3 DNA is TGTGCCAGCAGCTTATGGGGTCCGGGCAATCAGCCCCAGCATTTT.